The 27 T cell receptor beta chains presented below share a single source sample, sequenced in a study of Ad26.COV2.S vaccination and SARS-CoV-2 variants. Treatment of the sample: roughly 18 received Ad26.COV2.S at low or high dose, single or two shots; about 5 received placebo; per-sample allocation not given. All samples were drawn on day 63, counting from the first vaccine or placebo injection. The table came from immunoSEQ multiplex PCR; TCRdb's copy has only in-frame clones and leaves some out. Of about 350,000 clones in the sample, around 88% were seen once. This specimen consisted of peripheral blood, obtained in a trial of Ad26.COV2.S vaccine versus placebo. These receptors were collected from a person between 18 and 65 years old who received the Ad26.COV2.S COVID-19 vaccine or a placebo.

The chain carries TRBV5-6 and TRBJ1-2; 11 bases are a match to TRBD1. The CDR3 runs to 17 residues. Germline assignment: CDR1 SGHDT and CDR2 YYEEEE. The V segment lost 4 bases and the J segment 5 bases; nucleotides outside the gene matches: 13. Written as DNA, the CDR3 is TGTGCCAGCAGCGCGCCGGGACAGGGGGGTAAGGGTTATGGCTACACCTTC. It encodes CASSAPGQGGKGYGYTF.

The V gene is TRBV5-1, the J gene TRBJ2-3, with TRBD2 matching 11 bases. In germline, CDR1 is SGHRS, CDR2 YFSETQ. The CDR3 is 20 residues long. Trimming removed 0 bases from V and 1 base from J; junction bases left unmatched: 13. CDR3 coding DNA: TGCGCCAGCAGCTTGGGTGTACTAGCGGGAGAATTTCTATGCACAGATACGCAGTATTTT. Translating it yields CASSLGVLAGEFLCTDTQYF. Full variable domain (remainder filled in from reference TRBV5-1 and TRBJ2-3): KAGVTQTPRYLIKTRGQQVTLSCSPISGHRSVSWYQQTPGQGLQFLFEYFSETQRNKGNFPGRFSGRQFSNSRSEMNVSTLELGDSALYLCASSLGVLAGEFLCTDTQYFGPGTRLTVL.

The gene calls are TRBV6-1 and TRBJ2-3, with D perhaps matching TRBD1 (5 bases). Germline-derived CDR1 and CDR2 are MNHNS and SASEGT. The CDR3 has 14 residues. Trimming removed 0 bases from V and 7 bases from J, with 11 bases in between. CDR3 sequence reads: CASSEARQGHTQYF. For the CDR3, the DNA is TGTGCCAGCAGTGAAGCTCGGCAGGGCCATACGCAGTATTTT.

This clone was seen more than once but under ten times. At one end, the junction sequence differs from germline, possibly due to a read error. V is TRBV7-9 and J is TRBJ1-6; D is possibly TRBD1 (5 bases). The CDR3 is 11 residues long. Germline CDR1 and CDR2: SEHNR and FQNEAQ (reference sequence). The CDR3 loop reads CATDGTEPSDF. In DNA form, the CDR3 reads TGTGCCACCGACGGGACCGAACCTTCGGACTTT.

V and J are TRBV10-3 and TRBJ1-1, with a possible D match to TRBD1 (5 bases). The CDR3 contains 15 residues. Germline CDR1 ENHRY, CDR2 SYGVKD. V was trimmed by 6 bases and J by 4 bases, leaving 18 bases between them. The CDR3 region has the DNA TGTGCCATCAGAGAGACAGACCGCGGCCGCACTGAAGCTTTCTTT. Residues: CAIRETDRGRTEAFF.

Regarding this clone: Germline and junction disagree at one end, which may indicate a read error. The chain links TRBV6-1 to TRBJ2-2, with D hard to call. Germline CDR1 is MNHNS and CDR2 is SASEGT. The CDR3 covers 14 residues. CDR3 sequence reads: CASREDPFPGELFF. The CDR3 coding sequence is TGTGCCAGCAGAGAAGACCCGTTCCCCGGGGAGCTGTTTTTT.

This clone was observed once. The genes are TRBV2 and TRBJ2-7; 9 positions agree with TRBD2. The CDR3 contains 20 residues. With 5 bases clipped from V and 0 bases from J, the junction kept 20 bases outside the gene matches. CDR1 and CDR2 (germline): SNHLY, FYNNEI. CDR3 DNA sequence: TGTGCCAGCAGTCGGAAAGGCTGGCGGGAGGGTCGAGTCGGCTCCTACGAGCAGTACTTC. Encoded protein: CASSRKGWREGRVGSYEQYF.

DNA of the CDR3: TGTGCCACCAGCAGAGGGGAAGAGACCCAGTACTTC. Translating it yields CATSRGEETQYF. The chain is built from TRBV15 and TRBJ2-5; D remains unclear. V shed 1 base and J shed 3 bases, with 3 bases lying between them. The germline CDR1 and CDR2 sequences are LNHNV and YYDKDF (reference sequence). The CDR3 covers 12 residues.

This chain joins TRBV5-1 and TRBJ1-1; D remains ambiguous. The germline V and J ends were trimmed by 0 bases and 5 bases, with 11 bases remaining between them. The CDR3 is made up of 14 amino acids. CDR1 and CDR2 (germline): SGHRS, YFSETQ. The CDR3 nucleotides are TGCGCCAGCAGCTTGGCTGGGTTTGGTACTGAAGCTTTCTTT. Translation gives CASSLAGFGTEAFF.

V gene TRBV28 combines with J gene TRBJ2-7; TRBD1 matches at 7 bases. This CDR3 region has 15 residues. V shed 3 bases, J shed 6 bases, and the junction held 11 bases outside the gene matches. CDR1 and CDR2 from the germline V gene are MDHEN and SYDVKM. As DNA, the CDR3 is TGTGCCAGCAGTTTTAATATTGACAGGGAGCCCGAGCAGTACTTC. This sequence encodes CASSFNIDREPEQYF.

The genes are TRBV28 and TRBJ1-1; D is perhaps TRBD1 (5 bases). The CDR3 spans 17 residues. V lost 4 bases and J lost 3, with 21 bases in between. Germline V gene sequence: CDR1 MDHEN, CDR2 SYDVKM. CDR3 sequence (DNA): TGTGCCAGCAGTTCTGGGCGTGGGAGGAGAGGGGACACTGAAGCTTTCTTT. This sequence encodes CASSSGRGRRGDTEAFF.

The V call is TRBV28, the J call TRBJ2-1; TRBD2 agrees at 8 bases. CDR3 size: 14 residues. V gave up 6 bases and J gave up 3 bases; unmatched junction bases: 4. Germline CDR1 is MDHEN and CDR2 is SYDVKM. CDR3 in DNA: TGTGCCAGCAGCACTAGCGGAAACTACAATGAGCAGTTCTTC. Its translation is CASSTSGNYNEQFF.

V usage is TRBV5-1 and J usage is TRBJ1-1, with D possibly being TRBD1 (5 bases). CDR3 length equals 14 residues. Germline-derived CDR1 and CDR2 are SGHRS and YFSETQ. Trimming removed 0 bases at V and 1 base at J, with 7 bases between. CDR3 DNA sequence: TGCGCCAGCAGCTTGGCTGGGGCGAACACTGAAGCTTTCTTT. This sequence encodes CASSLAGANTEAFF.

V usage is TRBV5-1 and J usage is TRBJ2-2, with TRBD2 matching over 10 bases. The CDR3 extends over 15 amino acids. The V gene end was trimmed by 1 base and the J gene end by 7 bases; junction bases not matched to a gene: 4. CDR1 and CDR2 (germline): SGHRS, YFSETQ. The CDR3 protein is CASSLSGLADGELFF. CDR3 nucleotide sequence: TGCGCCAGCAGCTTGTCCGGACTAGCGGACGGGGAGCTGTTTTTT. Supplemented by reference TRBV5-1 and TRBJ2-2, the full variable domain reads KAGVTQTPRYLIKTRGQQVTLSCSPISGHRSVSWYQQTPGQGLQFLFEYFSETQRNKGNFPGRFSGRQFSNSRSEMNVSTLELGDSALYLCASSLSGLADGELFFGEGSRLTVL.

The V call is TRBV6-6, the J call TRBJ1-6; D ambiguous. V lost 6 bases and J lost 5, with 17 bases in between. Germline V lookup: CDR1 MNHNY, CDR2 SVGAGI (reference sequence). The CDR3 length is 16 residues. CDR3 bases: TGTGCCAGCAGCTCAACCGGGTCGGGAGATAATTCACCCCTCCACTTT. It specifies CASSSTGSGDNSPLHF.

The chain has TRBV4-2 and TRBJ1-2, with D maybe TRBD1 (5 bases). CDR3 size: 17 residues. CDR1 is LGHNA, CDR2 YNFKEQ, per germline. Trimming left V 1 base short and J 0 bases short, with 15 bases between. In DNA form, the CDR3 reads TGTGCCAGCAGCCAAGTCGGGCTGGGGCTAGCTAACTATGGCTACACCTTC. Translation gives CASSQVGLGLANYGYTF.

The J gene is TRBJ1-6, the V gene TRBV7-9; 7 bases are a match to TRBD1. The germline CDR1 and CDR2 sequences are SEHNR and FQNEAQ (reference sequence). The CDR3 sequence is 14 residues long. After removal of 5 bases from V and 4 bases from J, the junction contained 2 bases not matched to a gene. The CDR3 bases are TGTGCCAGCAGCACGGGACAGTATAATTCACCCCTCCACTTT. Residues: CASSTGQYNSPLHF.

CDR3 sequence (DNA): TGCGCCAGCAGCCAAGCCAGCGGAGACTACGAGCAGTACTTC. The encoded protein is CASSQASGDYEQYF. The chain has TRBV4-1 and TRBJ2-7, with D possibly being TRBD2 (5 bases). Trimming took off 1 base at V and 3 bases at J, with 10 bases between the two ends. Germline V gene lookup returns CDR1 MGHRA and CDR2 YSYEKL. The CDR3 spans 14 residues.

V gene TRBV7-9 combines with J gene TRBJ2-7; 7 bases are a match to TRBD1. The junction had 6 bases not matched to a gene; V was cut back by 5 bases and J by 2 bases. The CDR3 is 14 amino acids. Germline V gene lookup returns CDR1 SEHNR and CDR2 FQNEAQ (reference sequence). The CDR3, as DNA: TGTGCCAGCAGCATACAGGGGTACGCCTACGAGCAGTACTTC. Encoded protein: CASSIQGYAYEQYF.

V usage is TRBV7-2 and J usage is TRBJ1-5; the D gene is possibly TRBD1 (6 bases). CDR3 length equals 15 residues. The V gene's germline CDR1 is SGHTA and CDR2 FQGNSA. V dropped 5 bases and J dropped 4 bases, with 15 bases sitting between them. CDR3 in DNA: TGTGCCAGCAGCACACGGGGGGGGCGAAATCAGCCCCAGCATTTT. As protein: CASSTRGGRNQPQHF.

The gene calls are TRBV13 and TRBJ2-3; 9 bases map to TRBD1. Germline CDR1 reads PRHDT; CDR2 reads FYEKMQ (reference sequence). This CDR3 has 16 residues. Trimming at V came to 3 bases and at J to 3 bases, leaving 7 bases not matched to a gene. DNA of the CDR3: TGTGCCAGCAGCTTTGGGACAGGGAAAGGTACAGATACGCAGTATTTT. As protein: CASSFGTGKGTDTQYF.

CDR3 loop: CASSVGGISYNEQFF. The CDR3 bases are TGTGCCAGCAGCGTCGGGGGGATCTCCTACAATGAGCAGTTCTTC. This sequence joins TRBV7-3 and TRBJ2-1; 7 nucleotides align to TRBD2. Trimming cost V 5 bases and J 0 bases; bases outside gene matches: 4. Per germline, CDR1 SGHTA and CDR2 FQGTGA. This CDR3 has 15 residues.

The chain uses TRBV29-1 and TRBJ2-7, with TRBD1 matching 7 bases. CDR3 length: 15 residues. J gave up 2 bases and V 3 bases, and 10 bases lay outside the gene matches. Germline assignment: CDR1 SQVTM and CDR2 ANQGSEA. In DNA form, the CDR3 reads TGCAGCGTTGAGAGGGGGCAGGGGGACCCCTACGAGCAGTACTTC. As protein: CSVERGQGDPYEQYF.

V is TRBV24-1 and J is TRBJ1-2, with D unclear. Germline V gene lookup returns CDR1 KGHDR and CDR2 SFDVKD. The CDR3 loop spans 15 amino acids. Trimming removed 3 bases at V and 1 base at J, with 11 bases between. CDR3 residues: CATSDPGLINYGYTF. The CDR3 nucleotides are TGTGCCACCAGTGATCCAGGACTGATTAACTATGGCTACACCTTC.

The genes are TRBV5-1 and TRBJ2-3; 12 bases are shared with TRBD2. Germline loops: CDR1 SGHRS, CDR2 YFSETQ. CDR3 length: 16 residues. Losses at the gene ends were 0 bases for V and 4 bases for J; bases not matched to a gene: 3. The CDR3 sequence: CASSLALAGGPDTQYF. CDR3 nucleotide sequence: TGCGCCAGCAGCTTGGCGCTAGCGGGGGGGCCAGATACGCAGTATTTT.

The CDR3, as DNA: TGTGCCAGCAGTGCCTTTAGCGGGCCCACCGCCTACAATGAGCAGTTCTTC. Translation: CASSAFSGPTAYNEQFF. The chain links TRBV27 to TRBJ2-1; TRBD2 aligns across 7 bases. Germline lookup yields CDR1 MNHEY and CDR2 SMNVEV (reference sequence). J gave up 2 bases and V 5 bases, and 12 bases lay outside the gene matches. This CDR3 comprises 17 residues.

The genes are TRBV9 and TRBJ2-3; 9 bases line up with TRBD2. This CDR3 has 17 amino acids. Trimming at V came to 0 bases and at J to 1 base, leaving 6 bases not matched to a gene. Per the germline V gene, CDR1 is SGDLS and CDR2 is YYNGEE. CDR3 nucleotide sequence: TGTGCCAGCAGCGTAGAGGGGAGCGGGGGGCGCACAGATACGCAGTATTTT. Amino acid sequence: CASSVEGSGGRTDTQYF. The variable domain in full, completed from reference TRBV9 and TRBJ2-3, reads DSGVTQTPKHLITATGQRVTLRCSPRSGDLSVYWYQQSLDQGLQFLIQYYNGEERAKGNILERFSAQQFPDLHSELNLSSLELGDSALYFCASSVEGSGGRTDTQYFGPGTRLTVL.